This entry lists 31 T cell receptor beta chains sequenced from one sample in a study of T cell repertoires in cytomegalovirus infection. Antigen specificity for these receptors is unknown. TCRdb called the reads again in MiXCR, with one record for every CDR3 protein. The table has about 34,000 distinct CDR3 sequences, just over 50% seen once. Sequenced material: CD8+ T cells from cultured PBMCs, taken from culture after CMV antigen stimulation. The receptor source for this set is a human donor in good health (CMV status not recorded). Some clones in this sample may be carry-over from other donors' samples.

The chain employs TRBV28 and TRBJ1-2; perhaps TRBD1 as D (5 bases). Germline V gene data show CDR1 as MDHEN and CDR2 as SYDVKM. The CDR3 covers 18 residues. V gave up 4 bases and J gave up 5 bases, with 26 bases separating them. CDR3 nucleotide sequence: TGTGCCAGCAGTTCCGGCACCTTGGGGGATTTGGTTCCTTATGGCTACACCTTC. It specifies CASSSGTLGDLVPYGYTF.

The genes are TRBV14 and TRBJ2-2; 9 bases align to TRBD1. Germline V lookup: CDR1 SGHDN, CDR2 FVKESK. Trimming cost V 6 bases and J 1 base; bases outside gene matches: 6. This CDR3 spans 16 amino acids. CDR3: CASSHRDRVNTGELFF. The CDR3 bases are TGTGCCAGCAGTCACCGGGACAGGGTGAACACCGGGGAGCTGTTTTTT.

There are a few counts of this clonotype. The chain combines TRBV28 with TRBJ2-7; 9 nucleotides line up with TRBD1. The CDR3 consists of 18 residues. The germline gives CDR1 MDHEN, CDR2 SYDVKM. V shed 6 bases and J 7 bases; nucleotides not matched to a gene: 22. The CDR3 spells CASSLLRDRAMFLGEQYF. The CDR3 bases are TGTGCCAGCAGCCTACTCCGGGACAGGGCCATGTTTTTGGGAGAGCAGTACTTC. Looking up the rest from reference TRBV28 and TRBJ2-7 gives the full variable domain: DVKVTQSSRYLVKRTGEKVFLECVQDMDHENMFWYRQDPGLGLRLIYFSYDVKMKEKGDIPEGYSVSREKKERFSLILESASTNQTSMYLCASSLLRDRAMFLGEQYFGPGTRLTVT.

This clonotype was detected a few times. The chain recombines TRBV25-1 with TRBJ2-3, with 7 bases identical to TRBD2. V lost 6 bases to trimming and J lost 4 bases; unmatched junction nucleotides: 13. The V gene's germline CDR1 is MGHDK and CDR2 SYGVNS. The CDR3 loop spans 16 amino acids. Here the CDR3 DNA reads TGTGCCAGCAGCCCCTCCCGTGGGAGGGTCGCAGATACGCAGTATTTT. Translation gives CASSPSRGRVADTQYF. The whole variable domain, remainder taken from reference TRBV25-1 and TRBJ2-3, is EADIYQTPRYLVIGTGKKITLECSQTMGHDKMYWYQQDPGMELHLIHYSYGVNSTEKGDLSSESTVSRIRTEHFPLTLESARPSHTSQYLCASSPSRGRVADTQYFGPGTRLTVL.

V is TRBV7-4 and J is TRBJ2-1; possible D gene TRBD2, 5 bases. Trimming cost V 1 base and J 0 bases, with 13 bases left between them. The CDR3 is 17 amino acids. The V gene's germline CDR1 is SGHVT and CDR2 SQSDAQ. The CDR3 here is CASSLGGLGVSYNEQFF. The DNA for the CDR3 is TGTGCCAGCAGCTTAGGGGGTTTGGGAGTCTCCTACAATGAGCAGTTCTTC.

The chain uses TRBV7-6 and TRBJ2-3; 15 bases match TRBD2. The CDR3 has 17 residues. Germline CDR1 reads SGHVS; CDR2 reads FNYEAQ. V was pared by 4 bases and J by 6 bases, with 8 bases of the junction left unmatched. The CDR3 DNA follows: TGTGCCAGCAGCTCCGGGACTAGCGGGGGGTACGCCGATACGCAGTATTTT. Its protein product is CASSSGTSGGYADTQYF.

The genes are TRBV28 and TRBJ1-5; D gene uncertain. CDR3 length: 14 residues. The V and J ends lost 2 bases and 9 bases respectively, with 14 bases between them. CDR1 and CDR2 from the germline V gene are MDHEN and SYDVKM. CDR3 nucleotides: TGTGCCAGCAGTTTAATGGATTACCCGGGGCCCCAGCATTTT. This gives the protein CASSLMDYPGPQHF.

In its sample, this clonotype was seen a few times. This sequence joins TRBV7-2 and TRBJ1-5; 7 bases fit TRBD1. The CDR3 runs to 15 residues. V lost 2 bases to trimming and J lost 5 bases; unmatched junction nucleotides: 6. From germline, CDR1 is SGHTA and CDR2 FQGNSA. The chain's CDR3 is CASSLRDSLHQPQHF. As DNA, the CDR3 is TGTGCCAGCAGCTTACGGGACAGTCTACATCAGCCCCAGCATTTT. The entire variable domain, with the rest obtained from reference TRBV7-2 and TRBJ1-5, is as follows: GAGVSQSPSNKVTEKGKDVELRCDPISGHTALYWYRQSLGQGLEFLIYFQGNSAPDKSGLPSDRFSAERTGGSVSTLTIQRTQQEDSAVYLCASSLRDSLHQPQHFGDGTRLSIL.

This clonotype was found a few times. V and J are TRBV7-2 and TRBJ1-4; D not certain. CDR1 and CDR2 from the germline V gene are SGHTA and FQGNSA. The CDR3 extends over 17 amino acids. Trimming pared 7 bases from V and 8 bases from J, leaving 26 bases between. CDR3 loop: CASNFAGHEEGSEKLFF. CDR3 nucleotide sequence: TGTGCCAGCAACTTTGCGGGTCACGAGGAAGGTAGCGAAAAACTGTTTTTT.

This clonotype was counted only a few times. The chain has TRBV7-8 and TRBJ2-7, with D perhaps TRBD1 or TRBD2 (6 bases each). Germline values: CDR1 SGHVS, CDR2 FQNEAQ. V was shortened by 1 base and J by 1 base, with 11 bases between the two germline ends. The CDR3 length is 15 residues. The CDR3 DNA reads as TGTGCCAGCAGCTTAGGTCGGGGGCCGTCCTACGAGCAGTACTTC. This encodes CASSLGRGPSYEQYF.

This clonotype showed up just a few times. The chain combines TRBV7-8 with TRBJ1-5; D perhaps matches TRBD1 (5 bases). V lost 0 bases to trimming and J lost 5 bases, with 8 bases between them. The CDR3 is 14 amino acids. CDR1 is SGHVS and CDR2 is FQNEAQ in the germline V gene. As DNA, the CDR3 is TGTGCCAGCAGCTTAGCGCAGGGACATCAGCCCCAGCATTTT. It encodes CASSLAQGHQPQHF.

The rearrangement links TRBV19 to TRBJ1-1; D not resolved. The CDR3 is made up of 12 amino acids. The V gene's germline CDR1 is LNHDA and CDR2 SQIVND (reference sequence). This CDR3 reads CAIGMGNTEAFF. CDR3 in DNA: TGTGCGATTGGGATGGGAAACACTGAAGCTTTCTTT.

This clonotype was counted between two and nine times. V and J are TRBV7-3 and TRBJ1-1; D is uncertain. CDR1 is SGHTA and CDR2 is FQGTGA in the germline V gene. The V gene lost 1 base and the J gene lost 1 base, with 19 bases spanning the gap. The CDR3 loop spans 18 amino acids. CDR3: CASSLRACFGKTNTEAFF. The CDR3 DNA reads as TGTGCCAGCAGCTTAAGGGCCTGCTTCGGTAAGACGAACACTGAAGCTTTCTTT.

This clonotype was detected many times. The V and J genes are TRBV7-8 and TRBJ2-4; TRBD2 is a possible D gene (6 bases). The V gene lost 4 bases and the J gene lost 0 bases, with 16 bases spanning the gap. This CDR3 is built from 17 residues. Germline lookup yields CDR1 SGHVS and CDR2 FQNEAQ. DNA for the CDR3: TGTGCCAGCAGCTCTTATCGCGGGGTCCAAGCCAAAAACATTCAGTACTTC. Residues: CASSSYRGVQAKNIQYF.

This rearrangement joins TRBV20-1 to TRBJ1-1, with 7 bases lining up with TRBD1. This CDR3 is built from 14 residues. Per the germline V gene, CDR1 is DFQATT and CDR2 is SNEGSKA (reference sequence). V was pared by 4 bases and J by 0 bases, with 5 bases of the junction left unmatched. The CDR3, as DNA: TGCAGTGCTATCAGGGGACAGATGAACACTGAAGCTTTCTTT. This encodes CSAIRGQMNTEAFF.

This sequence joins TRBV29-1 and TRBJ2-4; 9 bases agree with TRBD1. Germline V lookup: CDR1 SQVTM, CDR2 ANQGSEA. Losses at the gene ends were 7 bases for V and 2 bases for J; bases not matched to a gene: 6. The CDR3 loop spans 14 amino acids. The CDR3 reads CSALGQGTKNIQYF. DNA of the CDR3: TGCAGCGCCCTCGGACAGGGGACCAAAAACATTCAGTACTTC. Using reference TRBV29-1 and TRBJ2-4 for the parts outside the CDR3, the full variable domain is SAVISQKPSRDICQRGTSLTIQCQVDSQVTMMFWYRQQPGQSLTLIATANQGSEATYESGFVIDKFPISRPNLTFSTLTVSNMSPEDSSIYLCSALGQGTKNIQYFGAGTRLSVL.

This clonotype appeared once. J is TRBJ1-6 and V is TRBV6-1; D not resolved. The V gene lost 4 bases and the J gene lost 7 bases, with 11 bases spanning the gap. Germline V gives CDR1 MNHNS, CDR2 SASEGT. This CDR3 is built from 14 residues. In DNA form, the CDR3 reads TGTGCCAGCAGTGTCGCTGTTTGGAATTCACCCCTCCACTTT. Its protein product is CASSVAVWNSPLHF.

This clonotype has just a few counts. The chain links TRBV28 to TRBJ2-7; D gene ambiguous. The CDR3 has 15 amino acids. Germline V gives CDR1 MDHEN, CDR2 SYDVKM. Trimming pared 1 base from V and 9 bases from J, leaving 19 bases between. CDR3 amino acids: CASSLSVDRLRPQYF. As DNA, the CDR3 is TGTGCCAGCAGTTTATCCGTAGATAGGCTGAGACCGCAGTACTTC.

The rearrangement links TRBV7-9 to TRBJ2-1, with a tentative D call TRBD1 (5 bases). The CDR3 is 13 amino acids. Trimming stripped 6 bases from V and 0 bases from J, with 6 bases between. Germline-derived CDR1 and CDR2 are SEHNR and FQNEAQ (reference sequence). CDR3 protein: CASSDSSYNEQFF. CDR3 nucleotides: TGTGCCAGCAGTGACAGCTCCTACAATGAGCAGTTCTTC.

This chain links TRBV20-1 with TRBJ2-7; either TRBD1 or TRBD2 may supply D (5 bases each). Germline assignment: CDR1 DFQATT and CDR2 SNEGSKA (reference sequence). This CDR3 contains 13 residues. With 0 bases removed from V and 4 bases from J, the gap between germline ends came to 10 bases. The CDR3 DNA reads as TGCAGTGCTAGAGATGCTGAGGGGTACGAGCAGTACTTC. This translates into CSARDAEGYEQYF.

CDR3 sequence: CASSQDEGSNQPQHF. The CDR3 DNA reads TGTGCCAGCAGCCAAGATGAGGGAAGCAATCAGCCCCAGCATTTT. This rearrangement joins TRBV4-2 to TRBJ1-5, with D unclear. The ends were cut back, 0 bases at V and 1 base at J, with 7 bases in the middle. The germline CDR1 and CDR2 sequences are LGHNA and YNFKEQ. This CDR3 is built from 15 residues.

Regarding this clonotype: A read error may produce the germline difference seen at one junction end. The V gene is TRBV7-6, the J gene TRBJ2-1, with TRBD2 identical over 9 bases. The CDR3 covers 13 residues. Germline V gives CDR1 SGHVS, CDR2 FNYEAQ. For the CDR3, the DNA is TGTGACAGCGGGAGGTCTAAAGTGAATGAGCAGTTCTTC. Encoded protein: CDSGRSKVNEQFF.

Written as DNA, the CDR3 is TGTGCCAGCAGTTTGTCCCCTAAGGGGCACGAGCAGTACTTC. This translates into CASSLSPKGHEQYF. The chain links TRBV27 to TRBJ2-7; TRBD1 might be the D (5 bases). There are 14 residues in the CDR3. The V end was cut by 3 bases, the J end by 5 bases, with 14 bases between. Germline CDR1 reads MNHEY; CDR2 reads SMNVEV (reference sequence).

The rearrangement uses TRBV25-1 and TRBJ2-1; 10 nucleotides agree with TRBD2. In germline, CDR1 is MGHDK, CDR2 SYGVNS. V trimming: 2 bases; J trimming: 10 bases; junction bases outside the gene matches: 11. The CDR3 sequence is 16 residues long. The DNA of the CDR3 is TGTGCCAGCAGTGAAATAAAGGCTAGCGGGAGAGGGGAGCAGTTCTTC. This codes for CASSEIKASGRGEQFF.

This chain connects TRBV7-2 to TRBJ2-7, with D unresolved. The CDR3 runs 14 residues. Trimming took 5 bases from V and 4 from J, leaving 15 bases between them. Per germline, CDR1 SGHTA and CDR2 FQGNSA. CDR3 in amino acids: CASSVDISTYEQYF. In nucleotides, the CDR3 is TGTGCCAGCAGCGTCGACATTTCTACTTACGAGCAGTACTTC.

This chain links TRBV7-6 with TRBJ2-2; 8 bases map to TRBD2. Germline V CDR1 and CDR2: SGHVS, FNYEAQ. The CDR3 totals 15 residues. J was trimmed by 6 bases and V by 1 base; bases with no gene match: 4. CDR3 coding DNA: TGTGCCAGCAGCTTAGAGTCGCGGGGGGCCGGGGAGCTGTTTTTT. It encodes CASSLESRGAGELFF.

To note about this clonotype: One end of the junction fails to match germline, which may point to a read error. The gene calls are TRBV7-9 and TRBJ2-1; D gene uncertain. There are 16 residues in the CDR3. Germline CDR1 is SEHNR and CDR2 is FQNEAQ (reference sequence). The CDR3 nucleotides are TGTGCTAGCAGCTTAATCTGGGTCAGCTCCTACAATGATCAGTTCTTC. Its translation: CASSLIWVSSYNDQFF. The full variable domain, with the rest looked up from reference TRBV7-9 and TRBJ2-1, is DTGVSQNPRHKITKRGQNVTFRCDPISEHNRLYWYRQTLGQGPEFLTYFQNEAQLEKSRLLSDRFSAERPKGSFSTLEIQRTEQGDSAMYLCASSLIWVSSYNDQFFGPGTRLTVL.

The chain is built from TRBV10-3 and TRBJ2-3; D might be TRBD1 (6 bases). In germline, CDR1 is ENHRY, CDR2 SYGVKD. The CDR3 has 17 amino acids. The germline V and J ends were trimmed by 4 bases and 1 base, with 18 bases remaining between them. Here the CDR3 DNA reads TGTGCCATCAGTGCTTCCAATGGGGGCGGCGGCACAGATACGCAGTATTTT. Translation: CAISASNGGGGTDTQYF.

V is TRBV27 and J is TRBJ2-5, with D perhaps being TRBD1 or TRBD2 (5 bases each). This CDR3 contains 16 residues. V shed 1 base and J shed 4 bases, with 16 bases lying between them. CDR1 and CDR2 (germline): MNHEY, SMNVEV (reference sequence). The CDR3 sequence is CASSLFGQRRGETQYF. In DNA, the CDR3 is TGTGCCAGCAGTTTATTTGGACAACGCCGGGGAGAGACCCAGTACTTC.

The rearrangement uses TRBV10-2 and TRBJ2-5, with D hard to call. Germline CDR1 reads WSHSY; CDR2 reads SAAADI. The V gene lost 9 bases and the J gene lost 5 bases, with 16 bases spanning the gap. There are 13 residues in the CDR3. The CDR3 nucleotides are TGCGCCAGTTCGGGCCTCCCCCGGGAGACCCAGTACTTC. It codes for CASSGLPRETQYF.

A few counts support this clonotype. The CDR3 sequence is CASSPATGGAFGYTF. The CDR3, as DNA: TGTGCCAGCAGCCCCGCGACAGGGGGCGCGTTTGGCTACACCTTC. The rearrangement uses TRBV7-8 and TRBJ1-2, with 10 nucleotides matching TRBD1. The CDR3 sequence is 15 residues long. V shed 5 bases, J shed 7 bases, and the junction held 10 bases outside the gene matches. Germline V CDR1 and CDR2: SGHVS, FQNEAQ. Looking up the rest from reference TRBV7-8 and TRBJ1-2 gives the full variable domain: GAGVSQSPRYKVAKRGQDVALRCDPISGHVSLFWYQQALGQGPEFLTYFQNEAQLDKSGLPSDRFFAERPEGSVSTLKIQRTQQEDSAVYLCASSPATGGAFGYTFGSGTRLTVV.